A single sample is the source of the 25 T cell receptor beta chains below, sequenced in a study of T cell responses to AZD1222 COVID-19 vaccine. TCRdb keeps only in-frame clones here, not all; method: immunoSEQ multiplex PCR. The sample lists 150,000 to 200,000 clones; 75% to 95% were seen once. Sequenced material: peripheral blood, taken on day 0 of AZD1222 vaccination. These receptors came from an adult in good health.

CDR3 DNA: TGCAGCGTTGCGGCTAGCGGGAGAGAGACCCAGTACTTC. Translated, it gives CSVAASGRETQYF. V and J are TRBV29-1 and TRBJ2-5; 10 bases are shared with TRBD2. This CDR3 contains 13 residues. The V gene's germline CDR1 is SQVTM and CDR2 ANQGSEA. V lost 4 bases to trimming and J lost 4 bases; unmatched junction nucleotides: 3.

V gene TRBV18 combines with J gene TRBJ2-1; D gene uncertain. Germline values: CDR1 KGHSH, CDR2 LQKENI. The length of the CDR3 is 12 residues. Trimming took 4 bases from V and 7 from J, leaving 8 bases between them. CDR3 loop: CASSLSRNEQFF. In DNA, the CDR3 is TGTGCCAGCTCACTCAGTAGGAATGAGCAGTTCTTC.

The chain combines TRBV2 with TRBJ2-2; D could derive from TRBD1 or TRBD2 (5 bases each). Germline CDR1 and CDR2: SNHLY and FYNNEI. V dropped 4 bases and J dropped 3 bases, with 12 bases sitting between them. There are 15 residues in the CDR3. The CDR3: CASSGGSGHTGELFF. CDR3 in DNA: TGTGCCAGCAGTGGGGGGAGTGGTCACACCGGGGAGCTGTTTTTT.

This sequence joins TRBV18 and TRBJ1-2, with a tentative D call TRBD1 (5 bases). CDR1 KGHSH and CDR2 LQKENI come from the germline V gene. This CDR3 has 13 residues. V was shortened by 1 base and J by 6 bases, with 9 bases between the two germline ends. For the CDR3, the DNA is TGTGCCAGCTCACCACGGGGGGAGCATGGCTACACCTTC. It translates to CASSPRGEHGYTF.

The rearrangement joins TRBV5-1 to TRBJ2-7; D unresolved. The germline CDR1 and CDR2 sequences are SGHRS and YFSETQ. The CDR3 covers 14 residues. Trimming stripped 0 bases from V and 0 bases from J, with 7 bases between. The CDR3 DNA is TGCGCCAGCAGCTTGGGGCTCAGCTCCTACGAGCAGTACTTC. Translating gives CASSLGLSSYEQYF.

A few counts support this clone. The CDR3 DNA is TGTGCCACCAGTGAATACGGACAGGGTCTAGATACGCAGTATTTT. Its translation: CATSEYGQGLDTQYF. The J gene is TRBJ2-3, the V gene TRBV24-1; 8 nucleotides align to TRBD1. The CDR3 loop spans 15 amino acids. Looked up from germline, CDR1 is KGHDR and CDR2 is SFDVKD. Unmatched junction bases numbered 7, after V lost 4 bases and J lost 5 bases.

J is TRBJ1-1 and V is TRBV2; D not resolved. V was trimmed by 3 bases and J by 3 bases, leaving 14 bases between them. CDR1 is SNHLY and CDR2 is FYNNEI in the germline V gene. The CDR3 is 15 residues long. The CDR3 DNA sequence: TGTGCCAGCAGTGATCTCTCCGGGTCTGACACTGAAGCTTTCTTT. Translating gives CASSDLSGSDTEAFF.

V usage is TRBV11-2 and J usage is TRBJ2-2; a weak D match, TRBD2 (5 bases). Germline assignment: CDR1 SGHAT and CDR2 FQNNGV. Deletions cut 3 bases from V and 6 bases from J, with 14 bases between. The CDR3 runs to 15 residues. The CDR3 nucleotides are TGTGCCAGCAGCTTCATAGCGCTCCGGGCCGGGGAGCTGTTTTTT. This gives the protein CASSFIALRAGELFF. The whole variable domain, remainder taken from reference TRBV11-2 and TRBJ2-2, is EAGVAQSPRYKIIEKRQSVAFWCNPISGHATLYWYQQILGQGPKLLIQFQNNGVVDDSQLPKDRFSAERLKGVDSTLKIQPAKLEDSAVYLCASSFIALRAGELFFGEGSRLTVL.

This clone was observed once. J is TRBJ2-4 and V is TRBV29-1; TRBD2 matches at 8 bases. Germline assignment: CDR1 SQVTM and CDR2 ANQGSEA. This CDR3 has 13 residues. After removal of 8 bases from V and 9 bases from J, the junction contained 12 bases not matched to a gene. CDR3 sequence: CSPDGTSRPIQYF. As DNA, the CDR3 is TGCAGCCCGGATGGGACTAGTAGGCCCATTCAGTACTTC. Looking up the rest from reference TRBV29-1 and TRBJ2-4 gives the full variable domain: SAVISQKPSRDICQRGTSLTIQCQVDSQVTMMFWYRQQPGQSLTLIATANQGSEATYESGFVIDKFPISRPNLTFSTLTVSNMSPEDSSIYLCSPDGTSRPIQYFGAGTRLSVL.

This chain joins TRBV11-3 and TRBJ2-1, with 10 bases aligning to TRBD2. The V segment lost 5 bases and the J segment 11 bases; nucleotides outside the gene matches: 12. CDR3 length: 15 residues. Looked up from germline, CDR1 is SGHNT and CDR2 is YENEEA. The CDR3 loop is CASSPGVGSGRQQFF. The CDR3 coding sequence is TGTGCCAGCAGCCCGGGGGTTGGTAGCGGGAGGCAGCAGTTCTTC.

This chain joins TRBV5-1 and TRBJ1-1; a possible D gene is TRBD1 (6 bases). V shed 5 bases and J shed 3 bases, with 14 bases lying between them. Germline V gene sequence: CDR1 SGHRS, CDR2 YFSETQ. CDR3 size: 14 residues. CDR3 in amino acids: CASSHTGQYTEAFF. The CDR3 nucleotides read TGCGCCAGCAGTCATACAGGGCAGTACACTGAAGCTTTCTTT.

The V gene is TRBV15, the J gene TRBJ2-7; no definite D call. The germline gives CDR1 LNHNV, CDR2 YYDKDF (reference sequence). V shed 0 bases and J shed 4 bases, with 4 bases lying between them. This CDR3 contains 12 residues. The CDR3 DNA is TGTGCCACCAGCAGAGAGGGGTACGAGCAGTACTTC. Protein product: CATSREGYEQYF.

The rearrangement uses TRBV7-3 and TRBJ2-1; the match to TRBD2 covers 8 bases. This CDR3 region has 16 residues. V lost 4 bases to trimming and J lost 4 bases; unmatched junction nucleotides: 9. Germline CDR1 is SGHTA and CDR2 is FQGTGA. CDR3 region: CASSSRAGDPYNEQFF. The CDR3 DNA is TGTGCCAGCAGCTCGCGAGCGGGAGACCCGTACAATGAGCAGTTCTTC.

The CDR3: CASSYSNWDHTGELFF. CDR3 sequence (DNA): TGTGCCAGCAGTTACTCGAACTGGGATCACACCGGGGAGCTGTTTTTT. The V and J genes are TRBV6-6 and TRBJ2-2; D not resolved. The CDR3 spans 16 residues. V gave up 0 bases and J gave up 3 bases, with 11 bases separating them. Per germline, CDR1 MNHNY and CDR2 SVGAGI (reference sequence).

This chain connects TRBV6-1 to TRBJ1-1; D possibly corresponds to TRBD1 (5 bases). From germline, CDR1 is MNHNS and CDR2 SASEGT. V dropped 2 bases and J dropped 5 bases, with 15 bases sitting between them. CDR3 length equals 15 residues. CDR3 protein: CASSESGLVGTEAFF. The DNA for the CDR3 is TGTGCCAGCAGTGAATCAGGGCTGGTGGGGACTGAAGCTTTCTTT.

The genes are TRBV5-1 and TRBJ2-7; 7 nucleotides line up with TRBD1. Germline V lookup: CDR1 SGHRS, CDR2 YFSETQ. CDR3 length equals 14 residues. J was trimmed by 6 bases and V by 0 bases; bases with no gene match: 6. Written as DNA, the CDR3 is TGCGCCAGCAGCTTGGGGGAGACAGGGAGCGAGCAGTACTTC. Amino acid sequence: CASSLGETGSEQYF.

V and J are TRBV4-1 and TRBJ1-4; D may be TRBD1 (6 bases). There are 15 residues in the CDR3. Trimming pared 1 base from V and 7 bases from J, leaving 13 bases between. Germline values: CDR1 MGHRA, CDR2 YSYEKL. The CDR3 is CASSQVGGWIEKLFF. The CDR3 bases are TGCGCCAGCAGCCAAGTAGGGGGATGGATTGAAAAACTGTTTTTT.

This clone was picked up one time. The chain links TRBV3-1 (or the pseudogene TRBV3-2) to TRBJ1-6; perhaps TRBD1 as D (5 bases). Germline V gene lookup returns CDR1 LGHDT and CDR2 YNNKEL (reference sequence). Trimming took 0 bases from V and 9 from J, leaving 18 bases between them. This CDR3 is built from 17 residues. CDR3 loop: CASSQEGKGSVRSPLHF. The CDR3 coding sequence is TGTGCCAGCAGCCAAGAAGGAAAGGGGTCGGTTCGTTCACCCCTCCACTTT.

The J gene is TRBJ2-7, the V gene TRBV7-9; D is possibly TRBD2 (6 bases). Trimming left V 1 base short and J 5 bases short, with 15 bases between. The CDR3 consists of 15 residues. CDR1 SEHNR and CDR2 FQNEAQ come from the germline V gene (reference sequence). CDR3 sequence: CASSLGWGVIHEQYF. The CDR3, as DNA: TGTGCCAGCAGCTTAGGCTGGGGGGTAATCCACGAGCAGTACTTC.

In DNA form, the CDR3 reads TGTGCCAGCAGCCTACGGACTAGCGGGAGGGCTCGGGAGCAGTACTTC. This translates into CASSLRTSGRAREQYF. This chain uses TRBV5-4 with TRBJ2-7, with 15 bases that match TRBD2. CDR3 length: 16 amino acids. Trimming at V came to 4 bases and at J to 7 bases, leaving 9 bases not matched to a gene. Germline CDR1 is SGHNT and CDR2 is YYREEE (reference sequence).

The chain has TRBV11-2 and TRBJ2-2, with D possibly matching TRBD2 (6 bases). Germline V CDR1 and CDR2: SGHAT, FQNNGV. The CDR3 extends over 14 amino acids. Trimming took off 7 bases at V and 2 bases at J, with 11 bases between the two ends. The CDR3 sequence is CASNKDYNTGELFF. The CDR3 bases are TGTGCCAGCAATAAGGACTACAACACCGGGGAGCTGTTTTTT.

This clone occurred a few times. V usage is TRBV25-1 and J usage is TRBJ2-1; 11 bases map to TRBD2. V shed 4 bases and J 6 bases; nucleotides not matched to a gene: 11. The CDR3 has 17 amino acids. Germline V CDR1 and CDR2: MGHDK, SYGVNS. The CDR3 coding sequence is TGTGCCAGCAGTGGGGTACTAGCGGGAGACAGGACCAATGAGCAGTTCTTC. Protein sequence: CASSGVLAGDRTNEQFF.

The chain combines TRBV6-4 with TRBJ2-3; no firm D call. The germline CDR1 and CDR2 sequences are MRHNA and SNTAGT. V shed 7 bases and J shed 0 bases, with 8 bases lying between them. CDR3 length equals 13 residues. CDR3 bases: TGTGCCAGCATCATCATAAGCACAGATACGCAGTATTTT. Protein: CASIIISTDTQYF.

This clone occurred once. This sequence joins TRBV19 and TRBJ2-6, with a weak D call TRBD1 (5 bases). There are 14 residues in the CDR3. Germline V gene lookup returns CDR1 LNHDA and CDR2 SQIVND (reference sequence). V was clipped by 5 bases and J by 4 bases, with 9 bases between them. CDR3 residues: CASSQGAGANVLTF. DNA for the CDR3: TGTGCCAGTAGTCAGGGTGCAGGGGCCAACGTCCTGACTTTC.

The V gene is TRBV27, the J gene TRBJ2-5, with a weak D call TRBD1 (5 bases). Germline values: CDR1 MNHEY, CDR2 SMNVEV (reference sequence). This CDR3 spans 13 amino acids. Deletions cut 2 bases from V and 3 bases from J, with 7 bases between. The CDR3 bases are TGTGCCAGCAGTTTACTAGGGGAAGAGACCCAGTACTTC. Protein: CASSLLGEETQYF.